These 11 T cell receptor beta chains originate from one sample sequenced in a study of shared clonotypes between healthy human individuals. Libraries were prepared by immunoSEQ multiplex PCR; TCRdb keeps only in-frame clonotypes and omits some of them. Of millions of clones listed, roughly 92% are singletons. The sequencing sample was made of naive CD4+ T cells sorted from blood. Indicated subset: CD45RA+ positively selected. Receptors were obtained from a man younger than 30 in good health.

This clone was detected once. V and J are TRBV20-1 and TRBJ2-1, with D possibly being TRBD1 (5 bases). Germline loops: CDR1 DFQATT, CDR2 SNEGSKA (reference sequence). The CDR3 spans 9 residues. The CDR3 region has the DNA TGCAGCCCAGGGAATGAGCAGTTCTTC. This codes for CSPGNEQFF.

The V and J genes are TRBV28 and TRBJ2-4, with D perhaps given as TRBD1 or TRBD2 (5 bases each). V dropped 5 bases and J dropped 1 base, with 15 bases sitting between them. Per the germline V gene, CDR1 is MDHEN and CDR2 is SYDVKM. The CDR3 spans 16 residues. The CDR3 DNA sequence: TGTGCCAGCAGTCCGAGGGGCTCCGGGGCCAAAAACATTCAGTACTTC. Protein: CASSPRGSGAKNIQYF.

The genes are TRBV5-1 and TRBJ2-5, with D possibly called TRBD1 or TRBD2 (5 bases each). Germline V gives CDR1 SGHRS, CDR2 YFSETQ. CDR3 length: 13 amino acids. The V end lost 7 bases, the J end lost 0 bases, and 10 bases lay between the germline ends. In nucleotides, the CDR3 is TGCGCCAGCGCCGGGGCTTACCAAGAGACCCAGTACTTC. Its translation is CASAGAYQETQYF.

This chain uses TRBV10-3 with TRBJ2-3, with D maybe TRBD1 (6 bases). Germline assignment: CDR1 ENHRY and CDR2 SYGVKD. The CDR3 runs 14 residues. Trimming stripped 7 bases from V and 6 bases from J, with 17 bases between. The CDR3 DNA is TGTGCCATCAACACAGGGATCCTAGACGATACGCAGTATTTT. It is translated as CAINTGILDDTQYF.

Here the CDR3 DNA reads TGTGCTAGTGGGACAGATTACGAGCAGTACTTC. Translated, it gives CASGTDYEQYF. The V call is TRBV12-5, the J call TRBJ2-7; D may be TRBD1 (5 bases). The V gene lost 6 bases and the J gene lost 4 bases, with 7 bases spanning the gap. The germline gives CDR1 LGHNT, CDR2 FRNRAP. The CDR3 spans 11 residues.

The genes are TRBV11-2 and TRBJ1-1, with D hard to call. The V gene's germline CDR1 is SGHAT and CDR2 FQNNGV. This CDR3 comprises 15 residues. V gave up 2 bases and J gave up 1 base, with 11 bases separating them. The DNA for the CDR3 is TGTGCCAGCAGCTTAACCACAATTAGGAACACTGAAGCTTTCTTT. It translates to CASSLTTIRNTEAFF.

CDR3 in DNA: TGTGCCAGTAGTCTCGACCGGCCGGGAAGAAACACCATATATTTT. Its translation is CASSLDRPGRNTIYF. The chain uses TRBV19 and TRBJ1-3; no firm D call. Germline values: CDR1 LNHDA, CDR2 SQIVND (reference sequence). Trimming took 5 bases from V and 5 from J, leaving 16 bases between them. The CDR3 consists of 15 residues.

The chain joins TRBV28 to TRBJ1-6; D is undetermined. The germline V gene has CDR1 MDHEN and CDR2 SYDVKM. Trimming stripped 3 bases from V and 8 bases from J, with 5 bases between. The CDR3 extends over 12 amino acids. In DNA, the CDR3 is TGTGCCAGCAGTTTCGGGGATTCACCCCTCCACTTT. It is translated as CASSFGDSPLHF.

In its sample, this clone was seen once. The chain is built from TRBV10-3 and TRBJ2-1; 16 bases are shared with TRBD2. Germline CDR1 reads ENHRY; CDR2 reads SYGVKD. The CDR3 consists of 15 residues. Unmatched junction bases numbered 9, after V lost 5 bases and J lost 14 bases. The CDR3 region is CAISSGTSGRAGEFF. The DNA of the CDR3 is TGTGCCATCAGTTCCGGGACTAGCGGGAGGGCCGGGGAGTTCTTC.

The chain employs TRBV30 and TRBJ2-1; weak D call: TRBD1 (5 bases). From germline, CDR1 is GTSNPN and CDR2 SVGIG (reference sequence). This CDR3 comprises 12 residues. V shed 1 base and J shed 10 bases, with 11 bases lying between them. DNA of the CDR3: TGTGCCTGGAGTGCAAATTCAGGGGAGCAGTTCTTC. This sequence encodes CAWSANSGEQFF. Full variable domain (outside the CDR3, taken from reference TRBV30 and TRBJ2-1): SQTIHQWPATLVQPVGSPLSLECTVEGTSNPNLYWYRQAAGRGLQLLFYSVGIGQISSEVPQNLSASRPQDRQFILSSKKLLLSDSGFYLCAWSANSGEQFFGPGTRLTVL.

J is TRBJ2-5 and V is TRBV5-1, with 8 bases aligning to TRBD2. Germline CDR1 SGHRS, CDR2 YFSETQ. This CDR3 spans 16 amino acids. The V gene end was trimmed by 0 bases and the J gene end by 3 bases; junction bases not matched to a gene: 7. CDR3 bases: TGCGCCAGCAGCTTGGCGATGGCGGGGGGCAAAGAGACCCAGTACTTC. Translating gives CASSLAMAGGKETQYF.